The T cell receptor beta chain under discussion was sequenced for a study of long-term antiretroviral therapy in people with HIV. The CDR3 sequence is 12 residues long. Trimming removed 1 base from V and 5 bases from J, with 5 bases in between. The germline CDR1 and CDR2 sequences are LNHDA and SQIVND (reference sequence). Assay version v3.0 of immunoSEQ was used, and it was run at survey level. Data came from immunoSEQ multiplex PCR; TCRdb stores just in-frame clones and leaves some out. The profile shows about 17,000 clones, around 84% of them singletons. The starting material was unsorted PBMCs, obtained 0.1 years after starting antiretroviral therapy. The sequence came from a man between 18 and 29 years old with HIV. The chain has TRBV19 and TRBJ2-5; no firm D call. CDR3 in amino acids: CASSIGRETQYF. The CDR3 coding sequence is TGTGCCAGTAGTATAGGAAGGGAGACCCAGTACTTC.